These T cell receptor beta chains were read from a single sample in a study of cytomegalovirus exposure and HLA in healthy donors. Data came from immunoSEQ multiplex PCR; TCRdb stores just in-frame clones and leaves some out. The repertoire holds 60,000 to 70,000 clones, with roughly 80% as singletons. Source material: PBMCs. The receptor source for this set is a woman aged 40 to 50 in good health and CMV-seropositive. CDR3s include the opening cysteine and the closing phenylalanine or tryptophan. D genes are given only for firm matches. Where a row states a size, it is once, few, many or the class of an expanded clone; other rows omit it.

D	size	J	V	CDR3	DNA
NA	NA	TRBJ1-3	TRBV27	CASKQGLSGNTIYF	TGTGCCAGCAAGCAGGGGCTCTCTGGAAACACCATATATTTT
NA	once	TRBJ1-4	TRBV7-9	CASSQRAGAGGEKLFF	TGTGCCAGCAGCCAGCGAGCAGGGGCGGGAGGAGAAAAACTGTTTTTT
TRBD1	NA	TRBJ2-7	TRBV4-2	CASSPQGGNYEQYF	TGTGCCAGCAGCCCACAGGGGGGAAACTACGAGCAGTACTTC
NA	NA	TRBJ1-3	TRBV14	CASSYKTANSGNTIYF	TGTGCCAGCAGCTATAAGACAGCGAACTCTGGAAACACCATATATTTT
TRBD2	NA	TRBJ2-3	TRBV5-1	CASSLAPTGTSGTSTDTQYF	TGCGCCAGCAGCTTGGCTCCTACCGGGACTAGCGGGACGAGCACAGATACGCAGTATTTT
NA	NA	TRBJ1-2	TRBV29-1	CSVEDRGQHYGYTF	TGCAGCGTTGAAGATCGTGGACAGCACTATGGCTACACCTTC
NA	NA	TRBJ1-1	TRBV6-5	CASSYYSGGYITEAFF	TGTGCCAGCAGTTACTATAGTGGGGGGTACATCACTGAAGCTTTCTTT
NA	NA	TRBJ2-7	TRBV5-1	CASSLSGTDSYEQYF	TGCGCCAGCAGCTTGTCCGGGACTGACTCCTACGAGCAGTACTTC
NA	NA	TRBJ1-3	TRBV7-9	CASILPGSSGNTIYF	TGTGCCAGCATCCTACCGGGGAGCTCTGGAAACACCATATATTTT
TRBD2	few	TRBJ2-3	TRBV6-1	CASSVTGGQPDTQYF	TGTGCCAGCAGTGTGACGGGGGGGCAACCAGATACGCAGTATTTT
NA	once	TRBJ1-1	TRBV19	CASTEGTMMNTEAFF	TGTGCCAGTACGGAGGGGACTATGATGAACACTGAAGCTTTCTTT
TRBD2	NA	TRBJ2-1	TRBV19	CASAVAGLYNEQFF	TGTGCCAGTGCCGTAGCGGGGCTCTACAATGAGCAGTTCTTC
NA	NA	TRBJ2-7	TRBV18	CASSPETYEQYF	TGTGCCAGCTCACCGGAGACCTACGAGCAGTACTTC
TRBD1	NA	TRBJ1-5	TRBV6-1	CASSVVNSWTGGNQPQHF	TGTGCCAGCAGTGTGGTCAATAGTTGGACAGGGGGCAATCAGCCCCAGCATTTT
NA	NA	TRBJ1-1	TRBV19	CASSDRFEAFF	TGTGCCAGTAGTGACAGGTTTGAAGCTTTCTTT
TRBD1	NA	TRBJ2-7	TRBV6-6	CATEGGQGAEQYF	TGTGCCACAGAGGGGGGACAGGGCGCCGAGCAGTACTTC
NA	NA	TRBJ1-4	TRBV4-3	CASSQDRPNEKLFF	TGCGCCAGCAGCCAAGACAGGCCAAATGAAAAACTGTTTTTT
NA	NA	TRBJ2-7	TRBV6-1	CASSEYRAAYEQYF	TGTGCCAGCAGTGAGTACAGGGCAGCCTACGAGCAGTACTTC
TRBD1	NA	TRBJ1-2	TRBV27	CASSLLGQGAGGYTF	TGTGCCAGCAGTTTATTAGGACAGGGCGCGGGGGGCTACACCTTC
NA	NA	TRBJ1-2	TRBV5-8	CASSLAGYGYTF	TGTGCCAGCAGCTTGGCGGGGTATGGCTACACCTTC
TRBD1	few	TRBJ1-3	TRBV7-6	CASSLGSTGGNTIYF	TGTGCCAGCAGCTTAGGGTCGACAGGGGGAAACACCATATATTTT
TRBD2	NA	TRBJ2-5	TRBV27	CASSFQRGYQETQYF	TGTGCCAGCAGTTTTCAGCGGGGATACCAAGAGACCCAGTACTTC
NA	NA	TRBJ1-5	TRBV6-6	CASSPESGNQPQHF	TGTGCCAGCAGTCCCGAGTCAGGAAATCAGCCCCAGCATTTT
TRBD1	NA	TRBJ2-1	TRBV4-1	CASSRTGGYNEQFF	TGCGCCAGCAGCAGGACAGGGGGGTACAATGAGCAGTTCTTC
NA	NA	TRBJ2-1	TRBV29-1	CSVQEGDEQFF	TGCAGCGTTCAGGAGGGAGATGAGCAGTTCTTC
TRBD2	NA	TRBJ2-3	TRBV10-3	CATGGELQYF	TGTGCCACCGGGGGGGAGCTGCAGTATTTT
NA	NA	TRBJ1-2	TRBV5-5	CASSPDRGYTF	TGTGCCAGCAGCCCCGACAGAGGCTACACCTTC
NA	NA	TRBJ1-1	TRBV9	CASSVGGTVGGAFF	TGTGCCAGCAGCGTAGGAGGGACGGTGGGGGGGGCTTTCTTT
TRBD2	NA	TRBJ2-1	TRBV13	CASSRPGLAGLNEQFF	TGTGCCAGCAGCCGCCCGGGACTAGCGGGGCTCAATGAGCAGTTCTTC
NA	NA	TRBJ1-1	TRBV30	CAWSSHSRGGAFF	TGTGCCTGGAGTTCACACAGCCGCGGCGGGGCTTTCTTT
NA	NA	TRBJ1-1	TRBV20-1	CSVGVNTEAFF	TGCAGTGTGGGAGTGAACACTGAAGCTTTCTTT
TRBD2	NA	TRBJ2-1	TRBV29-1	CSVERGRAYNEQFF	TGCAGCGTTGAAAGAGGGAGGGCATACAATGAGCAGTTCTTC
TRBD1	NA	TRBJ2-1	TRBV27	CASSLFRGRDNEQFF	TGTGCCAGCAGTTTATTCAGGGGGCGAGACAATGAGCAGTTCTTC
NA	NA	TRBJ1-1	TRBV5-1	CASSLDPGGNTEAFF	TGCGCCAGCAGCTTGGATCCAGGAGGGAACACTGAAGCTTTCTTT
NA	NA	TRBJ1-2	TRBV6-5	CASSPQGGANYGYTF	TGTGCCAGCAGTCCACAGGGAGGGGCTAACTATGGCTACACCTTC
NA	NA	TRBJ2-2	TRBV29-1	CSVASGIGGELFF	TGCAGCGTTGCGTCCGGGATTGGCGGGGAGCTGTTTTTT
TRBD1	NA	TRBJ2-7	TRBV2	CASSEGHRTGSYEQYF	TGTGCCAGCAGTGAGGGTCACCGGACAGGGTCCTACGAGCAGTACTTC
NA	NA	TRBJ1-5	TRBV10-2	CASGDHRDQPQHF	TGCGCCAGCGGCGATCACAGGGATCAGCCCCAGCATTTT
NA	NA	TRBJ1-5	TRBV6-5	CASSYGRSNQPQHF	TGTGCCAGCAGTTACGGGAGAAGCAATCAGCCCCAGCATTTT
NA	once	TRBJ1-1	TRBV7-9	CSSSIDRTEAFF	TGTTCCAGCAGCATTGACAGGACTGAAGCTTTCTTT
NA	NA	TRBJ2-5	TRBV6-5	CASRERETQYF	TGTGCCAGCAGGGAGAGGGAGACCCAGTACTTC
NA	NA	TRBJ1-2	TRBV27	CASSRRSSYGYTF	TGTGCCAGCAGCAGACGGAGTAGCTATGGCTACACCTTC
NA	NA	TRBJ2-7	TRBV30	CAWREGNYEQYF	TGTGCCTGGAGGGAGGGGAACTACGAGCAGTACTTC
NA	once	TRBJ1-2	TRBV5-6	CASSEVGWGGYGYTF	TGTGCCAGCAGCGAAGTAGGTTGGGGGGGCTATGGCTACACCTTC
NA	NA	TRBJ1-2	TRBV2	CASSGRGSYGYTF	TGTGCCAGCAGTGGTAGGGGCTCCTATGGCTACACCTTC